Shown below are 6 T cell receptor beta chains from a single sample sequenced in a study of identical twins. From the 5' RACE reads, TCRdb called clonotypes with MiXCR, one entry per CDR3 protein. The data show over 550,000 distinct CDR3 sequences, with under 8.5% seen just once and around 1.6% held by the top ten. This sample was also put to use in a study of yellow fever vaccine responses in identical twins.

The sample comprised PBMCs. The source is a young woman in good health.

This clonotype has more than one count but fewer than ten. The chain combines TRBV6-5 with TRBJ1-1; D not resolved. This CDR3 has 13 residues. Germline CDR1 and CDR2: MNHEY and SVGAGI. V lost 6 bases to trimming and J lost 5 bases, with 13 bases between them. The CDR3 sequence: CASRYGAGTEAFF. The DNA of the CDR3 is TGTGCCAGCAGATACGGAGCAGGAACTGAAGCTTTCTTT.

A few counts support this clonotype. The chain is built from TRBV11-2 and TRBJ2-3; D may be TRBD2 (5 bases). The CDR3 runs to 17 residues. V lost 1 base and J 2 bases, leaving 16 bases between the germline ends. Germline CDR1 and CDR2: SGHAT and FQNNGV. CDR3 residues: CASSLVPLAVPTDTQYF. Here the CDR3 DNA reads TGTGCCAGCAGCTTAGTCCCCCTAGCAGTCCCCACAGATACGCAGTATTTT.

This clonotype has just one count. The junction shows a germline mismatch at one end, possibly a read error. V is TRBV20-1 and J is TRBJ2-1; 13 positions agree with TRBD2. CDR3 size: 20 residues. Per the germline V gene, CDR1 is DFQATT and CDR2 is SNEGSKA (reference sequence). The CDR3 region has the DNA TGCTGTGCTAGAGTACTAGCGGGAGGGCCGTTGGATCCCCTTTTGGATGAGCAGTTCTTC. Protein sequence: CCARVLAGGPLDPLLDEQFF.

The genes are TRBV2 and TRBJ2-3; 13 bases fit TRBD2. Per the germline V gene, CDR1 is SNHLY and CDR2 is FYNNEI. V shed 11 bases, J shed 2 bases, and the junction held 16 bases outside the gene matches. The CDR3 covers 18 residues. CDR3 nucleotides: TGTGCCCTCAGTTTGGCCCCGGGGACTAGCGGGGCCACAGATACGCAGTATTTT. The encoded protein is CALSLAPGTSGATDTQYF.

This clonotype has more than one count but fewer than ten. The chain has TRBV7-9 and TRBJ2-1; 9 bases are shared with TRBD2. The CDR3 has 15 residues. Per germline, CDR1 SEHNR and CDR2 FQNEAQ (reference sequence). J gave up 1 base and V 8 bases, and 6 bases lay outside the gene matches. The DNA for the CDR3 is TGTGCCAGCGTCGCGGGGGGGGGGTCCTACAATGAGCAGTTCTTC. This translates into CASVAGGGSYNEQFF.

Only a few counts were recorded for this clonotype. The rearrangement uses TRBV20-1 and TRBJ2-1, with TRBD2 matching over 11 bases. V shed 2 bases, J shed 2 bases, and the junction held 5 bases outside the gene matches. CDR1 and CDR2 (germline): DFQATT, SNEGSKA (reference sequence). This CDR3 comprises 16 residues. CDR3 protein: CSARRLAGITYNEQFF. The DNA of the CDR3 is TGCAGTGCTAGAAGACTAGCGGGGATAACCTACAATGAGCAGTTCTTC.